This T cell receptor beta chain was obtained from a study of T cells in Graves' hyperthyroidism and ophthalmopathy. RNA transcripts yielded amplified TCR beta CDR3 regions. During a first-round RT-PCR of the TCR CDR3, the HTBI primer set was used. One entry per CDR3 protein, called by TCRdb with MiXCR from the multiplex PCR reads. The sample lists more than 350,000 distinct CDR3 sequences, around 15% seen once, with roughly a fifth in the top ten. This clonotype appeared many times. The germline CDR1 and CDR2 sequences are GTSNPN and SVGIG (reference sequence). Trimming stripped 2 bases from V and 4 bases from J, with 2 bases between. The CDR3 totals 11 residues.

This sequence was found in a woman aged 55-70 years with Graves' ophthalmopathy. The sample taken for sequencing was blood. V usage is TRBV30 and J usage is TRBJ2-2; D remains ambiguous. CDR3 amino acids: CAWSSTGELFF. For the CDR3, the DNA is TGTGCCTGGAGTTCCACCGGGGAGCTGTTTTTT.